These 17 T cell receptor beta chains share one sample of origin, sequenced in a study of memory CD4+ T cells and cytomegalovirus serostatus. The sort gate was single viable CD3+CD4+CD8-CD45RO+ cells for memory CD4+ T cells. Assay used: immunoSEQ multiplex PCR; TCRdb lists only in-frame clones, some missing. The table shows some 67,000 clones, with roughly 76% occurring only once. The material sequenced was memory CD4+ T cells from blood. These receptors all stem from an adult in good health and CMV-seropositive.

DNA for the CDR3: TGTGCCAGCAGTGAATTCGACAGGGTTACATTCAAGCCCCAGCATTTT. It is translated as CASSEFDRVTFKPQHF. The J gene is TRBJ1-5, the V gene TRBV6-1; 7 positions agree with TRBD1. This CDR3 is 16 amino acids long. J gave up 8 bases and V 2 bases, and 12 bases lay outside the gene matches. Germline CDR1 is MNHNS and CDR2 is SASEGT.

V gene TRBV7-3 combines with J gene TRBJ2-1; perhaps D is TRBD1 or TRBD2 (5 bases each). Trimming removed 2 bases at V and 4 bases at J, with 9 bases between. Germline V CDR1 and CDR2: SGHTA, FQGTGA. The CDR3 spans 14 residues. The CDR3, as DNA: TGTGCCAGCAGCTTAGGGGGACCATACAATGAGCAGTTCTTC. Translation gives CASSLGGPYNEQFF.

The sample holds a few counts of this clone. The chain couples TRBV1 to TRBJ2-1; the table's D call, TRBD2, has no DNA check behind it. TRBV1 is marked as a pseudogene. CDR3 length: 20 residues. The CDR3 coding sequence is TGCACCAGCAGCCATTATCTGGGACTAGCGGGGTTCTTCACCTACAATGAGCAGTTCTTC. Translating it yields CTSSHYLGLAGFFTYNEQFF.

The CDR3 sequence: CASSLTPTDTQYF. The CDR3 DNA follows: TGTGCCAGCAGTCTTACCCCCACAGATACGCAGTATTTT. This sequence joins TRBV6-4 and TRBJ2-3; D remains unclear. The CDR3 is 13 amino acids. Germline assignment: CDR1 MRHNA and CDR2 SNTAGT. Trimming took off 5 bases at V and 2 bases at J, with 8 bases between the two ends.

This clone was detected a few times. The V gene is TRBV5-1, the J gene TRBJ2-7, with a possible D match to TRBD2 (6 bases). CDR3 size: 12 residues. CDR1 SGHRS and CDR2 YFSETQ come from the germline V gene. The ends were cut back, 0 bases at V and 6 bases at J, with 7 bases in the middle. CDR3 residues: CASSLVGGEQYF. The CDR3 region has the DNA TGCGCCAGCAGCTTGGTGGGGGGCGAGCAGTACTTC.

The V and J genes are TRBV14 and TRBJ2-2; 8 bases align to TRBD1. Trimming cost V 4 bases and J 7 bases; bases outside gene matches: 2. This CDR3 spans 13 amino acids. Germline lookup yields CDR1 SGHDN and CDR2 FVKESK. The CDR3 is CASSPDRGGELFF. CDR3 in DNA: TGTGCCAGCAGCCCAGACAGGGGCGGGGAGCTGTTTTTT.

This clone was seen only a few times. This rearrangement joins TRBV5-4 to TRBJ1-2; D is possibly TRBD1 (6 bases). V shed 3 bases and J shed 6 bases, with 9 bases lying between them. Looked up from germline, CDR1 is SGHNT and CDR2 is YYREEE (reference sequence). CDR3 length equals 12 residues. DNA for the CDR3: TGTGCCAGCAGCTCAAACAGGGATGGCTACACCTTC. This translates into CASSSNRDGYTF.

As to this clone: Other DNA sequences in this specimen translate into the identical CDR3. The chain couples TRBV6-5 to TRBJ2-7, with 11 bases lining up with TRBD2. The CDR3 consists of 14 residues. CDR1 and CDR2 from the germline V gene are MNHEY and SVGAGI. V trimming: 5 bases; J trimming: 4 bases; junction bases outside the gene matches: 4. In nucleotides, the CDR3 is TGTGCCAGCAGTCTACTAGCGGGAGTTTACGAGCAGTACTTC. The encoded protein is CASSLLAGVYEQYF.

This clone was picked up one time. The chain links TRBV7-2 to TRBJ1-5; maybe TRBD1 (5 bases). CDR1 is SGHTA and CDR2 is FQGNSA in the germline V gene. V shed 2 bases and J shed 6 bases, with 14 bases lying between them. CDR3 length: 15 amino acids. In nucleotides, the CDR3 is TGTGCCAGCAGCTTAATATCCGGGGGTGGTCAGCCCCAGCATTTT. Its protein is CASSLISGGGQPQHF.

This chain links TRBV7-2 with TRBJ1-2; 9 nucleotides match TRBD1. The V gene end was trimmed by 1 base and the J gene end by 8 bases; junction bases not matched to a gene: 8. Germline CDR1 and CDR2: SGHTA and FQGNSA. The CDR3 contains 15 residues. The CDR3 sequence: CASSLVWTGESGYTF. The CDR3 DNA sequence: TGTGCCAGCAGCTTAGTCTGGACAGGGGAAAGCGGCTACACCTTC.

In its sample, this clone was seen a few times. The V call is TRBV29-1, the J call TRBJ1-1; 7 bases are a match to TRBD1. After removal of 2 bases from V and 0 bases from J, the junction contained 3 bases not matched to a gene. This CDR3 contains 14 residues. Germline CDR1 SQVTM, CDR2 ANQGSEA. CDR3 sequence (DNA): TGCAGCGTTGAACAGGGGGGCATGAACACTGAAGCTTTCTTT. This codes for CSVEQGGMNTEAFF.

This clone was seen only once. This sequence joins TRBV5-6 and TRBJ2-2; D possibly matches TRBD1 or TRBD2 (5 bases each). The germline V gene encodes CDR1 SGHDT and CDR2 YYEEEE. The V gene lost 6 bases and the J gene lost 3 bases, with 15 bases spanning the gap. CDR3 length: 15 residues. This CDR3 reads CASTMGPSYTGELFF. CDR3 nucleotide sequence: TGTGCCAGCACCATGGGACCTTCTTACACCGGGGAGCTGTTTTTT. Full variable domain (remainder filled in from reference TRBV5-6 and TRBJ2-2): DAGVTQSPTHLIKTRGQQVTLRCSPKSGHDTVSWYQQALGQGPQFIFQYYEEEERQRGNFPDRFSGHQFPNYSSELNVNALLLGDSALYLCASTMGPSYTGELFFGEGSRLTVL.

CDR3 nucleotide sequence: TGTGCCAGTAGTATGCGACAAACGAACACTGAAGCTTTCTTT. This sequence encodes CASSMRQTNTEAFF. The chain employs TRBV19 and TRBJ1-1; D gene unclear. There are 14 residues in the CDR3. Germline CDR1 and CDR2: LNHDA and SQIVND (reference sequence). The V gene lost 3 bases and the J gene lost 1 base, with 9 bases spanning the gap.

The chain recombines TRBV21-1 with TRBJ1-5; whether TRBD1, the table's D call, matches the DNA was not checked. TRBV21-1 is reported as a pseudogene. CDR3 length: 15 residues. The chain's CDR3 is CASSGRDRGNQPQHF. CDR3 in DNA: TGTGCCAGCAGCGGACGGGACAGGGGGAATCAGCCCCAGCATTTT.

This clone was recorded at least ten times. This chain uses TRBV2 with TRBJ1-5; unclear D gene. The length of the CDR3 is 13 residues. Germline V CDR1 and CDR2: SNHLY, FYNNEI. V shed 7 bases and J shed 3 bases, with 10 bases lying between them. Here the CDR3 DNA reads TGTGCCAGCATGGCGGGCTACAATCAGCCCCAGCATTTT. This gives the protein CASMAGYNQPQHF.

The J gene is TRBJ1-5, the V gene TRBV6-1, with D unclear. CDR1 is MNHNS and CDR2 is SASEGT in the germline V gene. The V gene lost 1 base and the J gene lost 3 bases, with 10 bases spanning the gap. The CDR3 spans 15 residues. CDR3 sequence reads: CASSEDGFYNQPQHF. The CDR3 nucleotides read TGTGCCAGCAGTGAAGACGGTTTCTACAATCAGCCCCAGCATTTT.

The chain couples TRBV10-3 to TRBJ2-3, with D uncertain. Germline CDR1 is ENHRY and CDR2 is SYGVKD. The CDR3 runs to 17 residues. The V and J ends lost 0 bases and 3 bases respectively, with 16 bases between them. DNA for the CDR3: TGTGCCATCAGTGAGTCGGACCCCTATTTTGGGACAGATACGCAGTATTTT. Encoded protein: CAISESDPYFGTDTQYF.